Described below is a single TCR beta chain sequence and its context. The data are from a study of blood T cell repertoires in COVID-19. Looking at the study overall: There were acute and convalescent COVID-19 samples, and they came from the United States, Italy and Spain. From T cells, B-cell-depleted T cells, or PBMCs came the material, which was cDNA or gDNA.

Clones were read by immunoSEQ multiplex PCR, and TCRdb kept only the in-frame ones, dropping some. The table lists approximately 70,000 clones, 80% to 95% of them singletons. The CDR3 has 13 amino acids. Looked up from germline, CDR1 is MNHNS and CDR2 is SASEGT. Trimming shortened V by 1 base and J by 6 bases, and 9 bases separated the two germline ends. What was sequenced was peripheral blood. The chain is built from TRBV6-1 and TRBJ1-2; weak D call: TRBD1 (6 bases). The origin of this receptor is a human donor with active COVID-19. The donor label of this sample is uncertain. CDR3 nucleotide sequence: TGTGCCAGCAGTGAAGACAGGGCCAATGGCTACACCTTC. It codes for CASSEDRANGYTF.